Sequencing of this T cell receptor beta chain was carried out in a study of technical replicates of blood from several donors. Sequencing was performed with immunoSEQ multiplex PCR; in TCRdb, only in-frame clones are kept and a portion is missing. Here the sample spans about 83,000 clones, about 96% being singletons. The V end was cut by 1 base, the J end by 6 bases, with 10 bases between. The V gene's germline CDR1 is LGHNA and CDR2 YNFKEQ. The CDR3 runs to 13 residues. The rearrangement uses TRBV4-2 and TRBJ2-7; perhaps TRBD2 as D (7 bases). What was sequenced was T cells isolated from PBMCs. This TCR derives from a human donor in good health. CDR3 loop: CASSQGRGGEQYF. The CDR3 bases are TGTGCCAGCAGCCAAGGGAGGGGGGGCGAGCAGTACTTC.